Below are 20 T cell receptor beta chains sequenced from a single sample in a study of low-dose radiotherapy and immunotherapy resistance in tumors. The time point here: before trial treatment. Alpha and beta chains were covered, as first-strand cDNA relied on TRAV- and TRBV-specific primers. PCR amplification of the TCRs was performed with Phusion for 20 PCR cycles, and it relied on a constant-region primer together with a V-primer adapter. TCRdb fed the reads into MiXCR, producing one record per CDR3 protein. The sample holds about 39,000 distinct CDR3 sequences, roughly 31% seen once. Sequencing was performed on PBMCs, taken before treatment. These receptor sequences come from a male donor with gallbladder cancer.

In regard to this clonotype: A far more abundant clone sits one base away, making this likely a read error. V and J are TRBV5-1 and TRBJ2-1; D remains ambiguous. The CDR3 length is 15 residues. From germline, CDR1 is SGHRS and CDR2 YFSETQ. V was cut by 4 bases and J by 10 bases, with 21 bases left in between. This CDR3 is CASSGSKAKGYEQFF. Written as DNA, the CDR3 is TGCGCCAGCAGCGGTTCCAAGGCTAAGGGCTACGAGCAGTTCTTC.

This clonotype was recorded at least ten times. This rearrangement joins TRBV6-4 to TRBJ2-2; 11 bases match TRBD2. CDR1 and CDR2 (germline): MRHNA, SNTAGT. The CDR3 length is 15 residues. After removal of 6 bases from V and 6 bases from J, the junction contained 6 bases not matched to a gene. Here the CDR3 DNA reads TGTGCCAGCAGCGAGGGACTAGCGGAGCCCGGGGAGCTGTTTTTT. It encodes CASSEGLAEPGELFF.

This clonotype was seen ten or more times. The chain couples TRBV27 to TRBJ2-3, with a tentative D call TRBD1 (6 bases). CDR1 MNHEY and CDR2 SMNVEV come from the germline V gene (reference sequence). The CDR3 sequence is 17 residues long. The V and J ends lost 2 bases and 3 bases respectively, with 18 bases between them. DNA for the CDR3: TGTGCCAGCAGTTTACCAGGGGTACCACAGGGTACAGATACGCAGTATTTT. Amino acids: CASSLPGVPQGTDTQYF.

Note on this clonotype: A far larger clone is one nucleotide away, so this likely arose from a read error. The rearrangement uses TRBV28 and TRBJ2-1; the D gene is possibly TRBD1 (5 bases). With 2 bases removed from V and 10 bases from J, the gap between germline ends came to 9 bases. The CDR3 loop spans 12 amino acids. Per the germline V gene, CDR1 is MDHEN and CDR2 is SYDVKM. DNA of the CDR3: TGTGCCAGCAGTTTACAGGGCTACGAGCAGTTCTTC. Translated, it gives CASSLQGYEQFF.

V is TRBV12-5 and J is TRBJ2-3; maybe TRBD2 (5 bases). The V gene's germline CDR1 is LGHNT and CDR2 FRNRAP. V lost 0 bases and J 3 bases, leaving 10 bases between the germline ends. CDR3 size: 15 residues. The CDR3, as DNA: TGTGCTAGTGGTTTGGTACTAGGGCCTACAGATACGCAGTATTTT. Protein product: CASGLVLGPTDTQYF.

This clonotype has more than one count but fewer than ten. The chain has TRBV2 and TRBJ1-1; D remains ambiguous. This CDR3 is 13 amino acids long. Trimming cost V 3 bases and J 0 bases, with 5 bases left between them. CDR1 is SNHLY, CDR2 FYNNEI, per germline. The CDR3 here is CASSDSLNTEAFF. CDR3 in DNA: TGTGCCAGCAGTGACAGCCTGAACACTGAAGCTTTCTTT.

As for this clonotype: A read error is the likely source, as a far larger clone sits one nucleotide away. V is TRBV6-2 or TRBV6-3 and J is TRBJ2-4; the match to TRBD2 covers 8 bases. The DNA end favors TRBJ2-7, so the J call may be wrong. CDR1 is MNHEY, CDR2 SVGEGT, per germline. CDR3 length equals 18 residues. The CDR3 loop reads CTSSFRPGSGRGFYEQYF. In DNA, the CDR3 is TGTACCAGCAGTTTTAGACCCGGGAGCGGGAGAGGGTTCTACGAGCAGTACTTC.

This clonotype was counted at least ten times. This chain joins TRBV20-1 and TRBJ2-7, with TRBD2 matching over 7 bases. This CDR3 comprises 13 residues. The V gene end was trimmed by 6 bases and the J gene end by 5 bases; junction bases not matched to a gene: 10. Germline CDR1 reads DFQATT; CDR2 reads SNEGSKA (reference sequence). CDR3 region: CSAEKGDYNEQYF. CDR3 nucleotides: TGCAGTGCCGAGAAAGGGGACTACAACGAGCAGTACTTC.

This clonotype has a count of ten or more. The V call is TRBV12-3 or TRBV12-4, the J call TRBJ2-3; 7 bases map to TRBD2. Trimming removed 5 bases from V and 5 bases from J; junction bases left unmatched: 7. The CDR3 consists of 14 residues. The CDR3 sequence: CASSVQRGLDTQYF. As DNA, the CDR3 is TGTGCCAGCAGTGTACAGCGGGGATTAGATACGCAGTATTTT.

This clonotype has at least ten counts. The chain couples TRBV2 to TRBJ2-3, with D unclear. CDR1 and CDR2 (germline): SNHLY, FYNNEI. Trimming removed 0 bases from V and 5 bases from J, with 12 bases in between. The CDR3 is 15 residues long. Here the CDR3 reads CASSEAQFSRDTQYF. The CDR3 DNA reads TGTGCCAGCAGTGAAGCGCAGTTCAGTAGAGATACGCAGTATTTT.

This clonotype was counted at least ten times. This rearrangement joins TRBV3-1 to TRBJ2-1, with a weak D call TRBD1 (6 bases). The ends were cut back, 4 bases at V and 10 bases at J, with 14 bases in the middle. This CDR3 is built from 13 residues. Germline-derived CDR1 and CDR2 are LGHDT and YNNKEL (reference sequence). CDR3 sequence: CASSRVGAGEQFF. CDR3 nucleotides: TGTGCCAGCAGCCGGGTGGGGGCTGGAGAGCAGTTCTTC.

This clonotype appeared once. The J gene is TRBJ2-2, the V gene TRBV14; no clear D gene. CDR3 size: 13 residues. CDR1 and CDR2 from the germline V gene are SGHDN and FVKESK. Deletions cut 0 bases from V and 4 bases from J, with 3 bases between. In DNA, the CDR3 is TGTGCCAGCAGCCAAGAACTCACCGGGGAGCTGTTTTTT. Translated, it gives CASSQELTGELFF.

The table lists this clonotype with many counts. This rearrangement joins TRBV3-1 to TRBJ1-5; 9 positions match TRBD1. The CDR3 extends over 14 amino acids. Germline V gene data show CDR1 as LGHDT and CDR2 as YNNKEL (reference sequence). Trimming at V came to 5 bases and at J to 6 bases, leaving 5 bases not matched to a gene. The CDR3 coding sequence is TGTGCCAGCAGCTTACAGGGGGCCCGTCAGCCCCAGCATTTT. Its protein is CASSLQGARQPQHF. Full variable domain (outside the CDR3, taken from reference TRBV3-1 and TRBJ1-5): DTAVSQTPKYLVTQMGNDKSIKCEQNLGHDTMYWYKQDSKKFLKIMFSYNNKELIINETVPNRFSPKSPDKAHLNLHINSLELGDSAVYFCASSLQGARQPQHFGDGTRLSIL.

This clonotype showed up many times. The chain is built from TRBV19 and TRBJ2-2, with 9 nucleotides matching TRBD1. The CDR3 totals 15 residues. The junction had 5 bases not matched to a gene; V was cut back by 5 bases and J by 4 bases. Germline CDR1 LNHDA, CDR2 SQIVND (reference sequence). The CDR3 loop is CASSWDREFTGELFF. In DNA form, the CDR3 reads TGTGCCAGTAGTTGGGACAGGGAGTTCACCGGGGAGCTGTTTTTT.

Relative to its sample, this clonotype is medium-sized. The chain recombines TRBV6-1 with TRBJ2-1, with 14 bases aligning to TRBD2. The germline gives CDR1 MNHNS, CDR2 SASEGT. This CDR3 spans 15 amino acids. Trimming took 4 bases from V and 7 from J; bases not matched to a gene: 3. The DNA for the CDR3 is TGTGCCAGCAGTGCCGGGACTAGCGGGGGTAATGAGCAGTTCTTC. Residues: CASSAGTSGGNEQFF.

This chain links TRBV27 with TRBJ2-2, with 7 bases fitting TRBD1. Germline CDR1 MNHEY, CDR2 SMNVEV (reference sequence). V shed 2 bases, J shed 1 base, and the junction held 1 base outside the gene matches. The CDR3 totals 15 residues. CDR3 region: CASSLGTENTGELFF. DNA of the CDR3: TGTGCCAGCAGTTTAGGGACAGAGAACACCGGGGAGCTGTTTTTT.

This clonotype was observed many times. CDR3 nucleotide sequence: TGCGCCAGCAGCTTGGCGCAGGGCTCCTACGAGCAGTACTTC. Its protein is CASSLAQGSYEQYF. The J gene is TRBJ2-7, the V gene TRBV5-1; D is possibly TRBD1 (5 bases). The V gene's germline CDR1 is SGHRS and CDR2 YFSETQ. The CDR3 totals 14 residues. The V end was cut by 0 bases, the J end by 0 bases, with 7 bases between.

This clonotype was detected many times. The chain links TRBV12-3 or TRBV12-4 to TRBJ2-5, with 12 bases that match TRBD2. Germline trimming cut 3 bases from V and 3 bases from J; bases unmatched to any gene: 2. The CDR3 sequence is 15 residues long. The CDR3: CASSFASGREETQYF. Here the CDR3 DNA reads TGTGCCAGCAGTTTTGCTAGCGGGAGGGAAGAGACCCAGTACTTC.

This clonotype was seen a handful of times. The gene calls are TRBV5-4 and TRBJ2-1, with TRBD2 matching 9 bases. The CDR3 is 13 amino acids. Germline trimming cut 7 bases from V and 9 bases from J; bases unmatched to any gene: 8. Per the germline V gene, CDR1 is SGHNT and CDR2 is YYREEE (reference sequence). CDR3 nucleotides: TGTGCCAGCCACCTTGCGGGAGGGTTTGAGCAGTTCTTC. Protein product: CASHLAGGFEQFF.

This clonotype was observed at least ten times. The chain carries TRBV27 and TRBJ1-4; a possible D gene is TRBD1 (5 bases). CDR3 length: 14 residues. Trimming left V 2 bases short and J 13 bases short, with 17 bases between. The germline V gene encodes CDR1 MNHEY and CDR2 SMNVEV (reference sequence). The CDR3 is CASSLGGTARGLFF. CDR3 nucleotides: TGTGCCAGCAGTTTAGGGGGGACGGCCCGGGGACTGTTTTTT.